Sequencing of this TCR beta chain was carried out in a study of blood T cell repertoires in COVID-19. Study summary: Whether acute or convalescent, the COVID-19 samples came from the United States, Italy and Spain. The cDNA or gDNA used as material had been derived from T cells, B-cell-depleted T cells, or PBMCs.

Original analysis: Amplifying reference gene primers gave estimates of nucleated cell counts. TCRdb keeps only in-frame clones here, not all; method: immunoSEQ multiplex PCR. V and J calls and clone size are those listed in that table; D and trimming were worked out from the DNA. The repertoire holds around 120,000 clones, with about four fifths as singletons. The CDR3 runs 14 residues. Germline V CDR1 and CDR2: LNHDA, SQIVND (reference sequence). Trimming took off 3 bases at V and 6 bases at J, with 14 bases between the two ends. Input material: peripheral blood. This receptor was identified in a man at least 80 years old with active or convalescent COVID-19. J is TRBJ1-2 and V is TRBV19, with D possibly being TRBD1 (6 bases). The CDR3 here is CASSIAQGENGYTF. For the CDR3, the DNA is TGTGCCAGTAGTATTGCACAGGGTGAAAATGGCTACACCTTC.